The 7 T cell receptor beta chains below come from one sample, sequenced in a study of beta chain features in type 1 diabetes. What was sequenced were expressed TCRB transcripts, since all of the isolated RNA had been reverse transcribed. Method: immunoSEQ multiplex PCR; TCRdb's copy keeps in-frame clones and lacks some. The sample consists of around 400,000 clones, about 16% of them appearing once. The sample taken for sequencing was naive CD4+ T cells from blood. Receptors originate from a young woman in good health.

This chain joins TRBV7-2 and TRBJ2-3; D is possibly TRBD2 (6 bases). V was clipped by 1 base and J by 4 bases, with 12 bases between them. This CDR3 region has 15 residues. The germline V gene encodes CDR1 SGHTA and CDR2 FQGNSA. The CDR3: CASSLGSGVPDTQYF. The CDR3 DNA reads TGTGCCAGCAGCTTAGGTTCGGGAGTCCCAGATACGCAGTATTTT.

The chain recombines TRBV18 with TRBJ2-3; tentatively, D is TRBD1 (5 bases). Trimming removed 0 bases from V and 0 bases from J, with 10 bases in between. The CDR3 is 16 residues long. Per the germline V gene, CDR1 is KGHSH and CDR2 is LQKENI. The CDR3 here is CASSPPAGPSTDTQYF. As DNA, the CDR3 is TGTGCCAGCTCACCACCGGCAGGGCCTAGCACAGATACGCAGTATTTT.

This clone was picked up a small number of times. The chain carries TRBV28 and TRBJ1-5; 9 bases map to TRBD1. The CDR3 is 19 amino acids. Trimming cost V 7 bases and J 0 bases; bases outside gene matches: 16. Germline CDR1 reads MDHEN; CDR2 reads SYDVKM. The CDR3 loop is CASILRFGTGIHSNQPQHF. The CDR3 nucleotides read TGTGCCAGCATCCTAAGATTCGGGACAGGGATCCATAGCAATCAGCCCCAGCATTTT.

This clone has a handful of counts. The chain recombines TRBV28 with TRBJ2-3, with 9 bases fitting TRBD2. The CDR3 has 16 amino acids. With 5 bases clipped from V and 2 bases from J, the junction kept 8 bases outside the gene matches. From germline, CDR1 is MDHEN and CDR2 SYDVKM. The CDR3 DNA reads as TGTGCCAGCAGTCCCGCCGGGACTAGCCACACAGATACGCAGTATTTT. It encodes CASSPAGTSHTDTQYF.

CDR3 DNA: TGCGCCAGCAGCCAAACCCGGACTAGCGGCATTTCCTACAATGAGCAGTTCTTC. It yields the protein CASSQTRTSGISYNEQFF. The V gene is TRBV4-1, the J gene TRBJ2-1; 10 bases are a match to TRBD2. V lost 2 bases and J lost 1; bases outside the gene matches: 8. CDR1 is MGHRA, CDR2 YSYEKL, per germline. The CDR3 is 18 amino acids.

CDR3 sequence (DNA): TGTGCCAGCAGTTCCCGGACAGGGGGCGACTATGGCTACACCTTC. It translates to CASSSRTGGDYGYTF. The J gene is TRBJ1-2, the V gene TRBV6-5, with TRBD1 matching over 11 bases. This CDR3 contains 15 residues. Germline trimming cut 4 bases from V and 3 bases from J; bases unmatched to any gene: 4. Germline-derived CDR1 and CDR2 are MNHEY and SVGAGI.

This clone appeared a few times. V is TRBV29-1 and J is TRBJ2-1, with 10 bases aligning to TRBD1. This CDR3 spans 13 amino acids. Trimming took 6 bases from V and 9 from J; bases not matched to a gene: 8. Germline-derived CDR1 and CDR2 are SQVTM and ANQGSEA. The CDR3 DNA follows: TGCAGCGTGGGGGTGGGACAGGGGCCTGAGCAGTTCTTC. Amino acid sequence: CSVGVGQGPEQFF.